This T cell receptor beta chain was captured by sequencing in a study of T cell repertoires in cytomegalovirus infection. About the study: Recently identified HLA-C-restricted and well-studied HLA-B-restricted CMV epitopes were used. The public TCR beta signatures pointed to both CMV infection and matching HLA type. Study-level findings and limits: In two of eight donors, the top clonotype was HLA-C-restricted CMV-specific.

This clonotype was observed a handful of times. Its antigen is unknown. Each CDR3 protein is one row after TCRdb ran MiXCR on the reads. The table records around 900,000 distinct CDR3 sequences, around 32% of them present only once. CDR3 length equals 15 residues. Germline CDR1 and CDR2: KGHDR and SFDVKD. After removal of 1 base from V and 8 bases from J, the junction contained 8 bases not matched to a gene. Sequences were derived from cultured CD8+ T cells from PBMCs, sampled from culture after CMV antigen stimulation. The chain recombines TRBV24-1 with TRBJ1-2, with 8 bases lining up with TRBD1. The TCR comes from a human donor in good health (CMV status not recorded). Some clones in this sample may be carry-over from other donors' samples. In nucleotides, the CDR3 is TGTGCCACCAGTGATTTCCGCGGGACAGGTGGAGGCTACACCTTC. Translation gives CATSDFRGTGGGYTF.